A single sample gave rise to the 20 T cell receptor beta chains below, sequenced in a study of control samples from healthy donors and cancer patients. This table comes from immunoSEQ multiplex PCR, and its TCRdb copy is limited to in-frame clones, with some not included. The sample gives 40,000 to 60,000 clones, roughly nine tenths of which show up once; roughly an eighth is in the top ten. Sequencing was performed on PBMCs. Source of these receptors: a man between 60 and 70 years old with head and neck cancer.

V usage is TRBV9 and J usage is TRBJ2-5; 10 bases are shared with TRBD1. J gave up 2 bases and V 3 bases, and 4 bases lay outside the gene matches. The CDR3 covers 15 residues. The V gene's germline CDR1 is SGDLS and CDR2 YYNGEE. The CDR3 is CASSETGGSQETQYF. CDR3 DNA: TGTGCCAGCAGCGAGACAGGGGGCTCACAAGAGACCCAGTACTTC.

CDR3 sequence reads: CSVESSGSTDTQYF. CDR3 coding DNA: TGCAGCGTTGAATCCAGCGGGAGCACAGATACGCAGTATTTT. J is TRBJ2-3 and V is TRBV29-1; possibly TRBD2 for D (6 bases). V lost 2 bases, J lost 0 bases, and 9 bases lay in between. CDR1 and CDR2 (germline): SQVTM, ANQGSEA. The CDR3 runs 14 residues.

The chain has TRBV27 and TRBJ1-5; 9 positions match TRBD1. The CDR3 runs 17 residues. The V gene's germline CDR1 is MNHEY and CDR2 SMNVEV (reference sequence). V gave up 6 bases and J gave up 0 bases; unmatched junction bases: 9. DNA of the CDR3: TGTGCCAGCAGGCCTCCGGGACAGGGCTATAGCAATCAGCCCCAGCATTTT. It encodes CASRPPGQGYSNQPQHF.

This chain joins TRBV19 and TRBJ1-1, with D maybe TRBD1 (6 bases). The germline V gene encodes CDR1 LNHDA and CDR2 SQIVND (reference sequence). The V end was cut by 4 bases, the J end by 2 bases, with 17 bases between. CDR3 length: 16 amino acids. The CDR3 sequence is CASSTLLTGINTEAFF. For the CDR3, the DNA is TGTGCCAGTAGTACGCTTCTCACAGGGATTAACACTGAAGCTTTCTTT. The full variable domain, rest sourced from reference TRBV19 and TRBJ1-1, is DGGITQSPKYLFRKEGQNVTLSCEQNLNHDAMYWYRQDPGQGLRLIYYSQIVNDFQKGDIAEGYSVSREKKESFPLTVTSAQKNPTAFYLCASSTLLTGINTEAFFGQGTRLTVV.

The chain couples TRBV2 to TRBJ2-2; possible D gene TRBD2, 6 bases. Trimming pared 2 bases from V and 2 bases from J, leaving 15 bases between. This CDR3 has 17 amino acids. Germline lookup yields CDR1 SNHLY and CDR2 FYNNEI. CDR3 amino acids: CASSEPGGSGNTGELFF. For the CDR3, the DNA is TGTGCCAGCAGTGAACCCGGCGGTAGCGGAAACACCGGGGAGCTGTTTTTT.

The gene calls are TRBV3-1 (or the pseudogene TRBV3-2) and TRBJ2-4; no clear D gene. The CDR3 covers 13 residues. The V gene's germline CDR1 is LGHDT and CDR2 YNNKEL (reference sequence). Deletions cut 0 bases from V and 7 bases from J, with 7 bases between. CDR3 loop: CASSQDSRNIQYF. The CDR3 nucleotides read TGTGCCAGCAGCCAAGATAGTCGGAACATTCAGTACTTC.

The V and J genes are TRBV19 and TRBJ1-5, with D perhaps TRBD1 (6 bases). Trimming took 3 bases from V and 4 from J, leaving 10 bases between them. In germline, CDR1 is LNHDA, CDR2 SQIVND (reference sequence). The CDR3 is 14 amino acids. The CDR3 DNA reads TGTGCCAGTAGTATCGGACAGAAAAATCAGCCCCAGCATTTT. Amino acids: CASSIGQKNQPQHF.

The genes are TRBV12-2 and TRBJ2-1. TRBV12-2 is reported as a pseudogene. The CDR3 consists of 14 residues. The CDR3 loop reads CASRSSKGGNEQFF. The CDR3 nucleotides are TGTGCAAGTCGCTCAAGTAAGGGGGGCAATGAGCAGTTCTTC.

The V gene is TRBV6-2 or TRBV6-3, the J gene TRBJ2-1, with TRBD2 matching over 7 bases. The CDR3 extends over 15 amino acids. Germline assignment: CDR1 MNHEY and CDR2 SVGEGT. Losses at the gene ends were 4 bases for V and 2 bases for J; bases not matched to a gene: 5. The CDR3 here is CASSLGGFTYNEQFF. CDR3 nucleotides: TGTGCCAGCAGTTTGGGGGGGTTTACCTACAATGAGCAGTTCTTC.

The chain joins TRBV6-2 or TRBV6-3 to TRBJ1-4, with 7 bases identical to TRBD1. V was pared by 5 bases and J by 1 base, with 1 base of the junction left unmatched. This CDR3 has 14 residues. Germline V gene data show CDR1 as MNHEY and CDR2 as SVGEGT. In nucleotides, the CDR3 is TGTGCCAGCAGTACAGGGGTAACTAATGAAAAACTGTTTTTT. This gives the protein CASSTGVTNEKLFF.

V is TRBV3-1 (or the pseudogene TRBV3-2) and J is TRBJ2-3; D uncertain. Deletions cut 0 bases from V and 3 bases from J, with 4 bases between. This CDR3 comprises 13 residues. In germline, CDR1 is LGHDT, CDR2 YNNKEL (reference sequence). The CDR3 loop is CASSQEVTDTQYF. CDR3 sequence (DNA): TGTGCCAGCAGCCAAGAGGTAACAGATACGCAGTATTTT.

This rearrangement joins TRBV6-2 or TRBV6-3 to TRBJ1-5, with D unclear. The V gene lost 1 base and the J gene lost 2 bases, with 6 bases spanning the gap. Germline values: CDR1 MNHEY, CDR2 SVGEGT. The CDR3 has 14 residues. As DNA, the CDR3 is TGTGCCAGCAGTTACTACAGCCGCAATCAGCCCCAGCATTTT. Protein sequence: CASSYYSRNQPQHF.

The chain recombines TRBV16 with TRBJ2-1, with TRBD2 identical over 10 bases. From germline, CDR1 is KGHSY and CDR2 FQNENV. The CDR3 is 16 amino acids. V was pared by 1 base and J by 8 bases, with 8 bases of the junction left unmatched. CDR3 amino acids: CASSQWSSGSVHEQFF. In DNA, the CDR3 is TGTGCCAGCAGCCAATGGTCTAGCGGGAGTGTCCATGAGCAGTTCTTC.

The chain recombines TRBV7-2 with TRBJ1-5, with D unclear. The CDR3 is 15 amino acids. Germline CDR1 and CDR2: SGHTA and FQGNSA. Trimming left V 5 bases short and J 0 bases short, with 11 bases between. In nucleotides, the CDR3 is TGTGCCAGCAGCCCTTCTCCCGGTAGCAATCAGCCCCAGCATTTT. This sequence encodes CASSPSPGSNQPQHF.

This clone was counted a single time. This chain uses TRBV5-1 with TRBJ2-1, with no clear D. Germline CDR1 reads SGHRS; CDR2 reads YFSETQ. V dropped 0 bases and J dropped 5 bases, with 12 bases sitting between them. CDR3 size: 15 residues. The DNA of the CDR3 is TGCGCCAGCAGCTTGGAACTTCGGAATAACAATGAGCAGTTCTTC. It encodes CASSLELRNNNEQFF.

The chain employs TRBV4-2 and TRBJ1-2; 8 bases are a match to TRBD1. With 2 bases clipped from V and 6 bases from J, the junction kept 11 bases outside the gene matches. CDR3 length: 16 amino acids. The V gene's germline CDR1 is LGHNA and CDR2 YNFKEQ. CDR3 coding DNA: TGTGCCAGCAGCCAAATAATGCAGGGGGCTGACCATGGCTACACCTTC. This codes for CASSQIMQGADHGYTF.

The V call is TRBV19, the J call TRBJ2-1; D possibly corresponds to TRBD1 (7 bases). Germline V gives CDR1 LNHDA, CDR2 SQIVND (reference sequence). The CDR3 loop spans 14 amino acids. V lost 6 bases and J 7 bases, leaving 16 bases between the germline ends. CDR3 region: CASSRRGQQNEQFF. The CDR3 DNA reads TGTGCCAGTAGCCGGAGGGGACAGCAGAATGAGCAGTTCTTC.

The V and J genes are TRBV5-8 and TRBJ2-3, with TRBD2 identical over 8 bases. The CDR3 totals 14 residues. The V and J ends lost 0 bases and 8 bases, in that order; junction bases with no gene match: 5. CDR1 and CDR2 (germline): SGHTS, YDEGEE. The CDR3: CASSLAVGLGTQYF. The CDR3 nucleotides are TGTGCCAGCAGCTTGGCCGTGGGACTAGGTACGCAGTATTTT.

The chain combines TRBV3-1 (or the pseudogene TRBV3-2) with TRBJ2-5; tentatively, D is TRBD1 or TRBD2 (5 bases each). Germline lookup yields CDR1 LGHDT and CDR2 YNNKEL (reference sequence). The CDR3 spans 13 residues. Trimming shortened V by 3 bases and J by 5 bases, and 10 bases separated the two germline ends. CDR3 DNA sequence: TGTGCCAGCAGCCAGAGGGGAGTTGAGACCCAGTACTTC. It translates to CASSQRGVETQYF.

The chain recombines TRBV15 with TRBJ1-1, with 7 bases identical to TRBD1. The V and J ends lost 2 bases and 5 bases, in that order; junction bases with no gene match: 8. Germline CDR1 is LNHNV and CDR2 is YYDKDF (reference sequence). This CDR3 spans 15 amino acids. The CDR3 loop is CATSRKRQGGTEAFF. CDR3 nucleotides: TGTGCCACCAGCAGAAAGCGACAGGGCGGGACTGAAGCTTTCTTT.